Each of the 11 T cell receptor beta chains below was sequenced from the same sample in a study of blood T cell repertoires in COVID-19. Using immunoSEQ multiplex PCR, the repertoire was profiled, and TCRdb retains in-frame clones only, with some absent. The sample includes fewer than 300,000 clones, roughly 86% of them seen just once. The sample was peripheral blood. Receptors originate from a man between 40 and 49 years old who had recovered from COVID-19.

CDR3 loop: CASRRGGIEYGYTF. CDR3 nucleotides: TGTGCCAGCAGACGAGGGGGAATTGAATATGGCTACACCTTC. The chain carries TRBV7-2 and TRBJ1-2; weak D call: TRBD1 (6 bases). Germline V gives CDR1 SGHTA, CDR2 FQGNSA. This CDR3 spans 14 amino acids. Between the trimmed V and J ends, which lost 6 bases and 5 bases, there was a span of 16 bases.

The chain carries TRBV3-1 (or the pseudogene TRBV3-2) and TRBJ2-5, with 16 bases lining up with TRBD2. The CDR3 spans 18 residues. V shed 2 bases, J shed 5 bases, and the junction held 8 bases outside the gene matches. Per the germline V gene, CDR1 is LGHDT and CDR2 is YNNKEL (reference sequence). CDR3 coding DNA: TGTGCCAGCAGCCAAATACCGGGACTAGCGGGGGGGGTGGAGACCCAGTACTTC. It codes for CASSQIPGLAGGVETQYF.

The CDR3 is CASSYGPSSYNSPLHF. DNA for the CDR3: TGTGCCAGCAGTTACGGCCCAAGCTCCTATAATTCACCCCTCCACTTT. The V call is TRBV6-5, the J call TRBJ1-6, with unresolved D. The germline CDR1 and CDR2 sequences are MNHEY and SVGAGI. Trimming took 2 bases from V and 0 from J, leaving 8 bases between them. The CDR3 totals 16 residues.

This sequence joins TRBV7-2 and TRBJ2-7, with TRBD2 identical over 10 bases. There are 15 residues in the CDR3. Germline V gene lookup returns CDR1 SGHTA and CDR2 FQGNSA. The J segment lost 4 bases and the V segment lost 2 bases, leaving 5 bases of the junction unmatched. CDR3 in amino acids: CASSLTQRGGYEQYF. The CDR3 DNA reads as TGTGCCAGCAGCTTAACCCAGCGGGGGGGATACGAGCAGTACTTC.

Points on this clone: At one end, the junction sequence differs from germline, possibly due to a read error. The chain employs TRBV6-6 and TRBJ2-7; perhaps TRBD2 as D (6 bases). CDR1 is MNHNY and CDR2 is SVGAGI in the germline V gene (reference sequence). The length of the CDR3 is 11 residues. CDR3: CASRGTGEWSF. The DNA for the CDR3 is TGTGCCAGCAGGGGGACTGGGGAGTGGTCCTTC.

The rearrangement uses TRBV6-2 or TRBV6-3 and TRBJ2-7; 7 bases are shared with TRBD2. CDR1 and CDR2 from the germline V gene are MNHEY and SVGEGT. Unmatched junction bases numbered 18, after V lost 5 bases and J lost 5 bases. The CDR3 runs to 17 residues. The CDR3 nucleotides read TGTGCCAGCAGTCCACTTGGTAGCGGGCGCCAGGACCACGAGCAGTACTTC. Its translation: CASSPLGSGRQDHEQYF.

V usage is TRBV6-5 and J usage is TRBJ2-7, with a possible D match to TRBD1 (6 bases). The CDR3 is made up of 15 amino acids. CDR1 and CDR2 (germline): MNHEY, SVGAGI. V lost 8 bases and J 7 bases, leaving 24 bases between the germline ends. CDR3 region: CASPTEGRGVEEQYF. In DNA form, the CDR3 reads TGTGCCAGCCCCACCGAGGGCAGGGGTGTTGAAGAGCAGTACTTC.

V is TRBV5-1 and J is TRBJ2-1, with TRBD2 matching 12 bases. CDR3 length equals 19 residues. In germline, CDR1 is SGHRS, CDR2 YFSETQ. With V trimmed by 0 bases and J by 0 bases, 7 bases remained unmatched. The CDR3 loop is CASSLEGLAGLSSYNEQFF. The CDR3 region has the DNA TGCGCCAGCAGCTTGGAGGGACTAGCGGGCCTGAGCTCCTACAATGAGCAGTTCTTC.

The genes are TRBV25-1 and TRBJ1-3; D is ambiguous. The germline V gene has CDR1 MGHDK and CDR2 SYGVNS. V lost 4 bases to trimming and J lost 6 bases, with 4 bases between them. The CDR3 consists of 11 residues. For the CDR3, the DNA is TGTGCCAGCAGTGGAGTAAACACCATATATTTT. It is translated as CASSGVNTIYF.

This rearrangement joins TRBV6-5 to TRBJ2-2; 7 bases are a match to TRBD1. Germline V gene lookup returns CDR1 MNHEY and CDR2 SVGAGI. J gave up 0 bases and V 10 bases, and 2 bases lay outside the gene matches. CDR3 size: 13 residues. CDR3 region: CATGTANTGELFF. The CDR3 DNA sequence: TGTGCCACCGGGACAGCGAACACCGGGGAGCTGTTTTTT.

As DNA, the CDR3 is TGTGCCAGTAGAACGGCCCGGGACAGGGGGCGTCGGGAGTCTGGAAACACCATATATTTT. Amino acid sequence: CASRTARDRGRRESGNTIYF. The genes are TRBV19 and TRBJ1-3, with TRBD1 matching 12 bases. Losses at the gene ends were 6 bases for V and 1 base for J; bases not matched to a gene: 16. Germline V lookup: CDR1 LNHDA, CDR2 SQIVND (reference sequence). This CDR3 spans 20 amino acids.